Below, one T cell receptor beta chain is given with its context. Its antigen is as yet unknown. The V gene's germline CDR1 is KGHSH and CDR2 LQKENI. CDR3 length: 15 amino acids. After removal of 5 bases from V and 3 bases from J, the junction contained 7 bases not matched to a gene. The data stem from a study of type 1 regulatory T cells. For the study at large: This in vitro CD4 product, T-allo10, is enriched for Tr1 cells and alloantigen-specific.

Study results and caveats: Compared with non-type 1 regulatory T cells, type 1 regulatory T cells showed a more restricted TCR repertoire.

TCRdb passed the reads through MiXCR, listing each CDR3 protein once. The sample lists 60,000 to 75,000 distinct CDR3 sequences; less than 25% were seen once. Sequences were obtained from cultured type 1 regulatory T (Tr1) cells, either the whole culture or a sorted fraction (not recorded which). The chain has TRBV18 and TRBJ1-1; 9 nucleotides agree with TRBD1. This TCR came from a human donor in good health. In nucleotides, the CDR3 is TGTGCCAGCTCAGGTGGACAGGGGTTAGACACTGAAGCTTTCTTT. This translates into CASSGGQGLDTEAFF.